The 7 T cell receptor beta chains presented below share a single source sample, sequenced in a study of T cell responses to AZD1222 COVID-19 vaccine. Profiling relied on immunoSEQ multiplex PCR, and the TCRdb table lists in-frame clones only, not all of them. This sample has 180,000 or so clones, with about 93% found just once. Sample: peripheral blood, taken on day 0 of AZD1222 vaccination. These receptors were taken from an adult in good health.

The chain combines TRBV2 with TRBJ2-7, with D maybe TRBD1 (5 bases). The CDR3 has 17 residues. Germline CDR1 and CDR2: SNHLY and FYNNEI. Trimming removed 6 bases at V and 6 bases at J, with 27 bases between. The CDR3 region is CASSSLPAGASLGEQYF. CDR3 bases: TGTGCCAGCAGCTCCCTTCCGGCTGGGGCTTCCCTTGGCGAGCAGTACTTC.

This rearrangement joins TRBV6-5 to TRBJ2-5; 9 positions match TRBD2. Losses at the gene ends were 7 bases for V and 1 base for J; bases not matched to a gene: 7. The CDR3 covers 15 residues. From germline, CDR1 is MNHEY and CDR2 SVGAGI. The CDR3 DNA reads as TGTGCCAGCACTGGGGCTAGCGGGACCCAAGAGACCCAGTACTTC. Its protein product is CASTGASGTQETQYF.

The chain has TRBV10-1 and TRBJ2-2, with D unclear. V gave up 6 bases and J gave up 2 bases, with 10 bases separating them. Germline CDR1 and CDR2: WNHNN and SYGVQD (reference sequence). The CDR3 loop spans 14 amino acids. CDR3 coding DNA: TGCGCCAGCAGCCGGAGCCCCAACACCGGGGAGCTGTTTTTT. Translating gives CASSRSPNTGELFF.

The J gene is TRBJ1-2, the V gene TRBV3-1 (or the pseudogene TRBV3-2); TRBD1 is a possible D gene (5 bases). CDR1 LGHDT and CDR2 YNNKEL come from the germline V gene (reference sequence). The CDR3 is 13 amino acids. The germline V and J ends were trimmed by 1 base and 8 bases, with 11 bases remaining between them. The CDR3, as DNA: TGTGCCAGCAGCCAAGTGGGGCGCAGAGGCTACACCTTC. The encoded protein is CASSQVGRRGYTF.

The chain employs TRBV20-1 and TRBJ1-5; D unresolved. The CDR3 covers 12 residues. Trimming stripped 3 bases from V and 7 bases from J, with 10 bases between. The germline V gene has CDR1 DFQATT and CDR2 SNEGSKA (reference sequence). Written as DNA, the CDR3 is TGCAGTGCTAGTCCTGGCGGCCAGCCCCAGCATTTT. As protein: CSASPGGQPQHF.

V usage is TRBV11-1 and J usage is TRBJ2-1; the D is unclear. The CDR3 is 14 amino acids. Germline values: CDR1 SGHAT, CDR2 FQDESV (reference sequence). The ends were cut back, 3 bases at V and 8 bases at J, with 14 bases in the middle. Here the CDR3 reads CASSFTGEVDEQFF. Here the CDR3 DNA reads TGTGCCAGCAGCTTCACGGGCGAGGTAGATGAGCAGTTCTTC. The full variable domain, with the rest looked up from reference TRBV11-1 and TRBJ2-1, is EAEVAQSPRYKITEKSQAVAFWCDPISGHATLYWYRQILGQGPELLVQFQDESVVDDSQLPKDRFSAERLKGVDSTLKIQPAELGDSAMYLCASSFTGEVDEQFFGPGTRLTVL.

The chain joins TRBV6-4 to TRBJ2-3; 11 bases map to TRBD2. CDR1 MRHNA and CDR2 SNTAGT come from the germline V gene. The length of the CDR3 is 14 residues. Germline trimming cut 7 bases from V and 5 bases from J; bases unmatched to any gene: 5. CDR3 nucleotides: TGTGCCAGCATTGCTAGCGGGAGGAGAGATACGCAGTATTTT. Protein product: CASIASGRRDTQYF.